This is a list of T cell receptor beta chains from one sample in a study of control samples from healthy donors and cancer patients. Sequencing was performed with immunoSEQ multiplex PCR; in TCRdb, only in-frame clones are kept and a portion is missing. This sample has 100,000 to 150,000 clones, with over 75% found just once. The specimen sequenced was blood. The receptors derive from a man in his fifties or sixties in good health. CDR3s include the opening cysteine and the closing phenylalanine or tryptophan. D genes are given only for firm matches. The listing skips clone size in some rows; elsewhere it reads once, few, many or a size class.

j_call cdr3_length v_call clone_size d_call cdr3_aa cdr3_nt
TRBJ2-5 14 TRBV6-5 NA TRBD2 CASSPGTSRETQYF TGTGCCAGCAGTCCCGGGACTAGCAGGGAGACCCAGTACTTC
TRBJ2-7 13 TRBV11-2 NA NA CASSFGGPYEQYF TGTGCCAGCAGCTTTGGCGGACCCTACGAGCAGTACTTC
TRBJ1-6 14 TRBV19 NA NA CASRHGGVTSPLHF TGTGCCAGTAGGCACGGGGGGGTTACTTCACCCCTCCACTTT
TRBJ1-2 15 TRBV3-1/TRBV3-2 NA NA CASSQGSGINYGYTF TGTGCCAGCAGCCAAGGGTCGGGGATTAACTATGGCTACACCTTC
TRBJ1-3 16 TRBV6-5 NA NA CASSYIRTGGGNTIYF TGTGCCAGCAGTTACATCAGGACGGGCGGGGGAAACACCATATATTTT
TRBJ1-2 13 TRBV6-6 NA NA CASIYEFNYGYTF TGTGCCAGCATTTACGAATTTAACTATGGCTACACCTTC
TRBJ2-5 16 TRBV9 NA TRBD2 CASSVGIAGTLETQYF TGTGCCAGCAGCGTAGGAATAGCGGGGACTTTAGAGACCCAGTACTTC
TRBJ2-7 15 TRBV5-1 NA TRBD1 CASSWTGTGFYEQYF TGCGCCAGCAGCTGGACCGGGACAGGGTTCTACGAGCAGTACTTC
TRBJ1-2 11 TRBV12-3/TRBV12-4 NA TRBD1 CASSTGVTYTF TGTGCCAGCAGTACAGGGGTGACCTACACCTTC
TRBJ1-2 12 TRBV7-6 NA NA CASSLMGGGYTF TGTGCCAGCAGCTTAATGGGCGGTGGCTACACCTTC
TRBJ2-5 12 TRBV5-4 NA NA CASSALDSKEYF TGTGCCAGCAGCGCGCTAGACAGTAAGGAGTACTTC
TRBJ2-7 12 TRBV5-4 NA NA CASSFNSYEQYF TGTGCCAGCAGCTTTAACTCCTACGAGCAGTACTTC
TRBJ2-1 15 TRBV7-2 few NA CASSPAGTLSGEQFF TGTGCCAGCAGCCCCGCTGGCACCTTAAGTGGTGAGCAGTTCTTC
TRBJ1-5 14 TRBV24-1 few NA CATSGNQFGQPQHF TGTGCCACCAGTGGAAACCAATTTGGGCAGCCCCAGCATTTT
TRBJ1-3 17 TRBV5-1 NA NA CASSPGQPNPSGNTIYF TGCGCCAGCAGCCCCGGGCAGCCCAATCCCTCCGGAAACACCATATATTTT
TRBJ1-1 14 TRBV18 NA NA CASSPQPGSTEAFF TGTGCCAGCTCACCCCAGCCGGGAAGCACTGAAGCTTTCTTT
TRBJ2-2 18 TRBV4-2 NA TRBD2 CASSQEIPGLGTIGELFF TGTGCCAGCAGCCAAGAAATCCCGGGACTAGGAACCATCGGGGAGCTGTTTTTT
TRBJ1-2 17 TRBV4-1 NA TRBD1 CASSQAGTGEPNYGYTF TGCGCCAGCAGCCAAGCCGGGACAGGGGAACCTAACTATGGCTACACCTTC
TRBJ1-5 15 TRBV3-1/TRBV3-2 few TRBD1 CASSRTGTGNQPQHF TGTGCCAGCAGCCGAACCGGGACAGGCAATCAGCCCCAGCATTTT
TRBJ1-1 13 TRBV29-1 NA NA CSVEDLDSFEAFF TGCAGCGTTGAAGATCTAGACAGTTTTGAAGCTTTCTTT
TRBJ2-7 15 TRBV11-2 NA NA CASSLEWGYSYEQYF TGTGCCAGCAGCTTAGAGTGGGGATACTCCTACGAGCAGTACTTC
TRBJ2-3 16 TRBV5-1 NA TRBD2 CASTVLAGGSTDTQYF TGCGCCAGCACCGTACTAGCGGGGGGATCCACAGATACGCAGTATTTT
TRBJ2-3 17 TRBV24-1 NA TRBD1 CATSDPRDRASTDTQYF TGTGCCACCAGTGATCCCCGGGACAGGGCTAGCACAGATACGCAGTATTTT
TRBJ1-5 16 TRBV7-2 NA NA CASSALPVGNNQPQHF TGTGCCAGCAGCGCCCTCCCGGTCGGGAACAATCAGCCCCAGCATTTT
TRBJ1-6 16 TRBV5-1 NA TRBD1 CASSAGQGAANSPLHF TGCGCCAGCAGCGCGGGACAGGGGGCCGCTAATTCACCCCTCCACTTT
TRBJ1-5 15 TRBV6-1 once TRBD1 CASSDQGAFNQPQHF TGTGCCAGCAGTGACCAGGGGGCCTTCAATCAGCCCCAGCATTTT
TRBJ1-5 16 TRBV5-4 NA TRBD1 CASSRGVGQGNQPQHF TGTGCCAGCAGCAGGGGGGTGGGACAGGGCAATCAGCCCCAGCATTTT
TRBJ1-4 14 TRBV7-9 NA NA CASSLGGANEKLFF TGTGCCAGCAGCTTAGGGGGGGCTAATGAAAAACTGTTTTTT
TRBJ1-6 15 TRBV19 NA NA CASSIRGQYNSPLHF TGTGCCAGTAGTATACGTGGACAGTATAATTCACCCCTCCACTTT
TRBJ1-1 12 TRBV18 NA NA CASSLDAPEAFF TGTGCCAGCTCACTCGATGCACCCGAAGCTTTCTTT
TRBJ2-3 15 TRBV5-1 NA TRBD1 CASSQGQGSTDTQYF TGCGCCAGCAGCCAGGGACAGGGCAGCACAGATACGCAGTATTTT
TRBJ1-2 13 TRBV6-6 NA NA CASREGLNYGYTF TGTGCCAGCCGAGAGGGCCTTAACTATGGCTACACCTTC
TRBJ2-3 19 TRBV7-2 NA TRBD2 CASSLLSTGTSGGADTQYF TGTGCCAGCAGCTTACTATCCACCGGGACTAGCGGGGGGGCAGATACGCAGTATTTT
TRBJ1-2 14 TRBV27 NA NA CASSTLLQGNGYTF TGTGCCAGCAGTACCCTCTTACAGGGTAATGGCTACACCTTC
TRBJ1-2 15 TRBV9 NA NA CASSVATGLGSGYTF TGTGCCAGCAGCGTAGCTACCGGCCTGGGCTCTGGCTACACCTTC
TRBJ2-7 17 TRBV6-2/TRBV6-3 NA TRBD2 CASSYPTSGGTTYEQYF TGTGCCAGCAGTTACCCGACTAGCGGGGGGACTACCTACGAGCAGTACTTC
TRBJ1-1 13 TRBV6-5 once NA CASNNPGSTEAFF TGTGCCAGCAATAATCCGGGAAGCACTGAAGCTTTCTTT
TRBJ2-1 12 TRBV28 NA NA CASRQMGYEQFF TGTGCCAGCAGGCAGATGGGGTATGAGCAGTTCTTC
TRBJ2-6 15 TRBV7-9 NA TRBD1 CASSEGTAGANVLTF TGTGCCAGCAGCGAAGGGACAGCTGGGGCCAACGTCCTGACTTTC
TRBJ1-1 11 TRBV30 NA NA CAWSESTEAFF TGTGCCTGGAGTGAGTCCACTGAAGCTTTCTTT
TRBJ2-7 14 TRBV7-8 NA NA CASSSYQGSNEQYF TGTGCCAGCAGCTCGTACCAGGGTTCCAACGAGCAGTACTTC
TRBJ1-2 15 TRBV4-3 NA TRBD1 CASSPRGTVVDGYTF TGCGCCAGCAGTCCGAGGGGGACAGTAGTCGATGGCTACACCTTC
TRBJ1-2 14 TRBV6-5 NA NA CASSNGHLFYGYTF TGTGCCAGCAGCAACGGACACCTGTTCTATGGCTACACCTTC
TRBJ1-1 14 TRBV28 NA NA CASAIFAGPSGAFF TGTGCCAGCGCCATATTCGCTGGACCCTCTGGGGCTTTCTTT
TRBJ2-2 12 TRBV6-5 NA NA CASSFIPGELFF TGTGCCAGCAGTTTTATTCCCGGGGAGCTGTTTTTT
TRBJ1-2 14 TRBV30 NA TRBD1 CAWSDRGRPGGYTF TGTGCCTGGAGTGATAGGGGGCGTCCGGGGGGCTACACCTTC
TRBJ2-7 17 TRBV2 once NA CASSEQEPSLAAYEQYF TGTGCCAGCAGTGAGCAGGAACCCTCCCTGGCGGCCTACGAGCAGTACTTC
TRBJ2-2 16 TRBV6-6 NA NA CASSYSRTSNTGELFF TGTGCCAGCAGTTACTCGAGGACGTCGAACACCGGGGAGCTGTTTTTT
TRBJ2-1 12 TRBV6-2/TRBV6-3 NA NA CASSGGTFEQFF TGTGCCAGCAGTGGCGGGACTTTCGAGCAGTTCTTC
TRBJ2-7 14 TRBV9 NA NA CASSPLDLPTGQYF TGTGCCAGCAGCCCCTTGGACCTCCCGACGGGGCAGTACTTC
TRBJ1-6 15 TRBV28 NA TRBD1 CASSQNRGENSPLHF TGTGCCAGCAGTCAAAACAGGGGCGAAAATTCACCCCTCCACTTT
TRBJ1-2 17 TRBV6-4 NA NA CASSDSNHDAPNYGYTF TGTGCCAGCAGTGACTCGAATCACGACGCCCCAAACTATGGCTACACCTTC
TRBJ2-3 15 TRBV10-3 NA NA CAIMRGTTSTDTQYF TGTGCCATCATGCGGGGTACCACTAGCACAGATACGCAGTATTTT
TRBJ2-7 12 TRBV3-1/TRBV3-2 NA TRBD1 CASRGDRVEQYF TGTGCCAGCAGGGGCGACAGGGTCGAGCAGTACTTC
TRBJ2-7 14 TRBV4-3 once NA CASSQDPYSYEQYF TGCGCCAGCAGCCAAGATCCGTACTCCTACGAGCAGTACTTC
TRBJ2-1 13 TRBV18 NA NA CASSIQVDNEQFF TGTGCCAGCTCAATACAGGTCGACAATGAGCAGTTCTTC
TRBJ1-5 14 TRBV21-1 NA NA CASRQGPTRAPQHF TGTGCCAGCAGACAGGGACCTACCAGGGCGCCCCAGCATTTT
TRBJ2-3 16 TRBV18 NA NA CASSPRFAGLADTQYF TGTGCCAGCTCACCAAGATTCGCAGGGTTGGCAGATACGCAGTATTTT
TRBJ1-4 14 TRBV2 NA NA CASRREATNEKLFF TGTGCCAGCAGGCGTGAAGCAACTAATGAAAAACTGTTTTTT